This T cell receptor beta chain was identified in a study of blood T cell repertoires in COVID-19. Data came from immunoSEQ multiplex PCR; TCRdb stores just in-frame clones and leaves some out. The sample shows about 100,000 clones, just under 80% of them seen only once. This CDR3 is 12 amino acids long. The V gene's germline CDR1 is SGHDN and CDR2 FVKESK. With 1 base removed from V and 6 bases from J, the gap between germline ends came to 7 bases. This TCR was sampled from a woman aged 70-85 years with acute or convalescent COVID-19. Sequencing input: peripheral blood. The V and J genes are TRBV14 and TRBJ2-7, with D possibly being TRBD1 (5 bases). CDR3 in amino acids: CASSQVRGEQYF. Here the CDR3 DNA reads TGTGCCAGCAGCCAAGTAAGGGGCGAGCAGTACTTC. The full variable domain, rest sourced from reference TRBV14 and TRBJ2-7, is EAGVTQFPSHSVIEKGQTVTLRCDPISGHDNLYWYRRVMGKEIKFLLHFVKESKQDESGMPNNRFLAERTGGTYSTLKVQPAELEDSGVYFCASSQVRGEQYFGPGTRLTVT.